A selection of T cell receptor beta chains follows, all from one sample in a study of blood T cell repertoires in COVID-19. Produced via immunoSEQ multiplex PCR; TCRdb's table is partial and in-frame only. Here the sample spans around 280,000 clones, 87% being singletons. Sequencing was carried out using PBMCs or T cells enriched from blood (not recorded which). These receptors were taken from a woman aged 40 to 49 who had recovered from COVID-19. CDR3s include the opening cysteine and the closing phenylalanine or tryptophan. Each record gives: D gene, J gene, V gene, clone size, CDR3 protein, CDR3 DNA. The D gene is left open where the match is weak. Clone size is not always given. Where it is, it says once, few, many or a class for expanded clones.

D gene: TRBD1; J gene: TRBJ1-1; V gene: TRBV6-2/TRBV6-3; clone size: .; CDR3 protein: CASSSGTGGITEAFF; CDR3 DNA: TGTGCCAGCAGTTCCGGGACAGGGGGCATCACTGAAGCTTTCTTT
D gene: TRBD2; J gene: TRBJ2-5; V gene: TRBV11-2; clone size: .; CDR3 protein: CASSLDTSGSRETQYF; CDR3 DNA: TGTGCCAGCAGCTTAGATACTAGCGGGAGTCGAGAGACCCAGTACTTC
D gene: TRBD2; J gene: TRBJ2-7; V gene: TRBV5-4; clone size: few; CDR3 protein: CASSLGSAGEAYEQYF; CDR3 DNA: TGTGCCAGCAGCTTGGGGTCGGCGGGAGAAGCCTACGAGCAGTACTTC
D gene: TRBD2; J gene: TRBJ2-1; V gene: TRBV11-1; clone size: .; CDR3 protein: CASSARLARHNEQFF; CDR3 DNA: TGTGCCAGCAGCGCAAGACTAGCGAGACACAATGAGCAGTTCTTC
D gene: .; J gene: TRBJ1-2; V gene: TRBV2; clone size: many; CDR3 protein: CASSEGAENYGYTF; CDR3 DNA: TGTGCCAGCAGTGAGGGGGCCGAGAACTATGGCTACACCTTC
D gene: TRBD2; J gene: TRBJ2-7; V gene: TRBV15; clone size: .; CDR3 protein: CATSRGGVRERRGEQYF; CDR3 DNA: TGTGCCACCAGCAGAGGGGGTGTGCGGGAGAGACGAGGGGAGCAGTACTTC
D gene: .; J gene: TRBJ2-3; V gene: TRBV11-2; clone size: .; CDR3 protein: CASSKGLAVTDTQYF; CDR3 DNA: TGTGCCAGCAGCAAGGGGTTAGCGGTCACAGATACGCAGTATTTT
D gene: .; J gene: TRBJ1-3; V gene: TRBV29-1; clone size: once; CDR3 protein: CSVLVGNTIYF; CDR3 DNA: TGCAGCGTTCTCGTTGGAAACACCATATATTTT
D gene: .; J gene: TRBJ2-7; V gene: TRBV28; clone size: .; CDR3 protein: CASSTTASAQYF; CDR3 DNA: TGTGCCAGCAGTACCACAGCTTCCGCGCAGTACTTC
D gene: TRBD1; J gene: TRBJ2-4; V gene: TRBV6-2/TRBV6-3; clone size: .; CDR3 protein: CASSDRGDIQYF; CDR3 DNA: TGTGCCAGCAGTGACAGGGGAGACATTCAGTACTTC
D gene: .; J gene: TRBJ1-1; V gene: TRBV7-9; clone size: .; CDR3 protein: CASSPLEEAAGTEAFF; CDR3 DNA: TGTGCCAGCAGCCCCTTAGAGGAGGCAGCGGGTACTGAAGCTTTCTTT
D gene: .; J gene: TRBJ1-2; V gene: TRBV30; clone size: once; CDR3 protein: CAWTEWAHYGYTF; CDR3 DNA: TGTGCCTGGACTGAATGGGCTCACTATGGCTACACCTTC
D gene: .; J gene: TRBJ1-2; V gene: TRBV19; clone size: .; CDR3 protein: CASSIRLRAGAGGYTF; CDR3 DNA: TGTGCCAGTAGTATTCGTCTGCGTGCGGGGGCTGGTGGCTACACCTTC
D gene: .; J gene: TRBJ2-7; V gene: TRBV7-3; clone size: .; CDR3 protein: CASSSLPPGPRGEQYF; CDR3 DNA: TGTGCCAGCAGCTCACTTCCCCCGGGACCGCGGGGCGAGCAGTACTTC
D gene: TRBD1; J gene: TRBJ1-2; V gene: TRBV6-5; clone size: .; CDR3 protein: CASSPGTGVNYGYTF; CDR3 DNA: TGTGCCAGCAGCCCCGGGACAGGGGTAAACTATGGCTACACCTTC
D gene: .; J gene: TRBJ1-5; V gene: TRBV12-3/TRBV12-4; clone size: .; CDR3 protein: CASSFRRNQPQHF; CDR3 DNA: TGTGCCAGCAGTTTTCGGAGGAATCAGCCCCAGCATTTT
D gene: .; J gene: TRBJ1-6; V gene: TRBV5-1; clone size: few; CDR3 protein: CASSLAPGEGSPLHF; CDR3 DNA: TGCGCCAGCAGCTTGGCTCCAGGGGAAGGCTCACCCCTCCACTTT
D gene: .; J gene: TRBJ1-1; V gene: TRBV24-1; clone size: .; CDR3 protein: CATSVSDRTEAFF; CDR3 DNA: TGTGCCACCAGTGTCTCTGACAGGACTGAAGCTTTCTTT
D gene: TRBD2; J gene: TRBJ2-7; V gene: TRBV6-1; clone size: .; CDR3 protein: CASSEWPSGSYEQYF; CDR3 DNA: TGTGCCAGCAGTGAATGGCCTAGCGGGAGCTACGAGCAGTACTTC
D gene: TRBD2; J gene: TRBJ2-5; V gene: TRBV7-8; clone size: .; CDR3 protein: CASSLGASGIAETQYF; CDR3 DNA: TGTGCCAGCAGCTTAGGTGCTAGCGGGATAGCAGAGACCCAGTACTTC
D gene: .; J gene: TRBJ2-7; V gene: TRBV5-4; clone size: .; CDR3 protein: CASSGQYEQYF; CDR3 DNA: TGTGCCAGCAGCGGACAATACGAGCAGTACTTC
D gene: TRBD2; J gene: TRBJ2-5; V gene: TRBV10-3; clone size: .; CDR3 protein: CAISEASGREETQYF; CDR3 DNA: TGTGCCATCAGTGAGGCTAGCGGGAGGGAAGAGACCCAGTACTTC
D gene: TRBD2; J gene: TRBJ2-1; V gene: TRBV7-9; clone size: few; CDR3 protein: CASSFLLAGSVEQFF; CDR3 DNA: TGTGCCAGCAGCTTCCTACTAGCGGGATCGGTTGAGCAGTTCTTC
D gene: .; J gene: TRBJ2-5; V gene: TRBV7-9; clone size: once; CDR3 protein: CASSLPQVVETQYF; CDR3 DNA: TGTGCCAGCAGCTTACCGCAGGTCGTCGAGACCCAGTACTTC
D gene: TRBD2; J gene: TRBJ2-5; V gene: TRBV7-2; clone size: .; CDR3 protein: CASSLRSGLAEAGTQYF; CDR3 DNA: TGTGCCAGCAGCTTAAGGTCGGGACTAGCGGAGGCCGGGACCCAGTACTTC